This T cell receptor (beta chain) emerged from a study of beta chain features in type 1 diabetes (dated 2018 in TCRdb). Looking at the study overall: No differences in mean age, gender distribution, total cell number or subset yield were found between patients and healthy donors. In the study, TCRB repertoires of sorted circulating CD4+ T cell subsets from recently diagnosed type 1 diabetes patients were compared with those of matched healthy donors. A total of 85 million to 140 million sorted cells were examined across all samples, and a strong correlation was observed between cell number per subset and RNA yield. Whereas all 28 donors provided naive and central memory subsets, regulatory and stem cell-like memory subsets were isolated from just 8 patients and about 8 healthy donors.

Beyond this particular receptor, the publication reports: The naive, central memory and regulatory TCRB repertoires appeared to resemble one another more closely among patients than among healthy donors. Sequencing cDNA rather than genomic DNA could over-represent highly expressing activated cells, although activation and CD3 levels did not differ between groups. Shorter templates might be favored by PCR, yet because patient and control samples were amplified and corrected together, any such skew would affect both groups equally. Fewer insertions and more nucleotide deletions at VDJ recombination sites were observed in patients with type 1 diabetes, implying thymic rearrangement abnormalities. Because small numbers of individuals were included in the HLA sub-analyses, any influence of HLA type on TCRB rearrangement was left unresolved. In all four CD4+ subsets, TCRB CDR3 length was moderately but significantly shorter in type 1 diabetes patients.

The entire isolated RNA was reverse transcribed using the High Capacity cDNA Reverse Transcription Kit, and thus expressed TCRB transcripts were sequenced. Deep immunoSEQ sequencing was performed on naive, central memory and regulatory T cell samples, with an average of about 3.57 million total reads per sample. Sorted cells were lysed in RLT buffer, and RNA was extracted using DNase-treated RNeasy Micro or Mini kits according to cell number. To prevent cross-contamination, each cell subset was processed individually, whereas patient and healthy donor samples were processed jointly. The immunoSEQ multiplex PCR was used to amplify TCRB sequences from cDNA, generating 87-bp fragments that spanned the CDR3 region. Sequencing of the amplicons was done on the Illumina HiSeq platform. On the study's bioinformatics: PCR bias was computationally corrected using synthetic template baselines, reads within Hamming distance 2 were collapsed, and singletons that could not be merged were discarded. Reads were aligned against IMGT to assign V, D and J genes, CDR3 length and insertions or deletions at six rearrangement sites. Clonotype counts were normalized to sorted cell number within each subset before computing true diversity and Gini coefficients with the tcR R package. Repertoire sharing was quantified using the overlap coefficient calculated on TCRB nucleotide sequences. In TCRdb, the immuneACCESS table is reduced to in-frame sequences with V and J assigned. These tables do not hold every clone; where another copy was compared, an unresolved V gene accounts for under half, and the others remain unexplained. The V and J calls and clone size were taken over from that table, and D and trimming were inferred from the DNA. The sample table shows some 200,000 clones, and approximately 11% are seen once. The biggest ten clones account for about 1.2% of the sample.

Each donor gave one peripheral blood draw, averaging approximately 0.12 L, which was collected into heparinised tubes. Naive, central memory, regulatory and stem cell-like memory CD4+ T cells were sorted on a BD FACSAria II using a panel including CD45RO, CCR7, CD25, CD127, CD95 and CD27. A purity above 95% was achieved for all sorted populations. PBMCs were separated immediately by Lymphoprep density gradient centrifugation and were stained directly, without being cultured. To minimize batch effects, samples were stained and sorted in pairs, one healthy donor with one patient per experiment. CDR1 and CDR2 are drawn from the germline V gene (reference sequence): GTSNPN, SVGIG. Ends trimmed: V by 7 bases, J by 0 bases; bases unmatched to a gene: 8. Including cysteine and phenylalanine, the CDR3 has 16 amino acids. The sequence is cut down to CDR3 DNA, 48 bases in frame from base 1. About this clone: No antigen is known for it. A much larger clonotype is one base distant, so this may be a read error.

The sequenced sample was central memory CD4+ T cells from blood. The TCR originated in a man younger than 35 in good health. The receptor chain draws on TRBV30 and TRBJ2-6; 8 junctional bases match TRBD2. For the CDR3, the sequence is CALRNSGVSGANVLTF. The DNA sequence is TGTGCCTTGAGAAATAGCGGGGTCTCTGGGGCCAACGTCCTGACTTTC.